This T cell receptor beta chain was sequenced for a study of Ad26.COV2.S vaccination and SARS-CoV-2 variants. Generated by immunoSEQ multiplex PCR, the TCRdb table keeps only in-frame clones and is missing some. The sample carries just over 350,000 clones, about 85% recorded once. The trim removed 4 bases at V and 5 bases at J, leaving 5 bases unmatched. This CDR3 comprises 13 residues. Germline V lookup: CDR1 SGHRS, CDR2 YFSETQ. Treatment in this sample: approximately 18 received Ad26.COV2.S at low or high dose, single or two shots; 5 received placebo; per-sample allocation not given. Following the first vaccine or placebo injection, samples were taken on day 63. Study-wide findings and caveats: Higher spike-specific TCR breadth was found in vaccine recipients than in placebo recipients.

This clone was seen only once. The target antigen is unknown. The chain has TRBV5-1 and TRBJ2-7; 8 bases fit TRBD1. The specimen comprised peripheral blood, sampled in a trial of Ad26.COV2.S vaccine versus placebo. The sequence was obtained from a person between 18 and 65 years old who received the Ad26.COV2.S COVID-19 vaccine or a placebo. CDR3 amino acids: CASSTRTGNEQYF. The CDR3, as DNA: TGCGCCAGCAGCACGAGGACAGGGAACGAGCAGTACTTC.